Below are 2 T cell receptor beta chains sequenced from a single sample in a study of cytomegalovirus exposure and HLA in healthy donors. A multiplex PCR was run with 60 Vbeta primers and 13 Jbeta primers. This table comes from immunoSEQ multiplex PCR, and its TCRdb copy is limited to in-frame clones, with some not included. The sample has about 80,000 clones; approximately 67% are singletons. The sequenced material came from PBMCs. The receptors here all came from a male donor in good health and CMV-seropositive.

The CDR3 DNA follows: TGTGCCAGCAGTTTTATCAGGGGACTACCCGCTGAAGCTTTCTTT. This translates into CASSFIRGLPAEAFF. This chain connects TRBV28 to TRBJ1-1; TRBD1 is a possible D gene (6 bases). The V end lost 3 bases, the J end lost 6 bases, and 17 bases lay between the germline ends. Looked up from germline, CDR1 is MDHEN and CDR2 is SYDVKM. CDR3 length: 15 residues.

CDR3 nucleotides: TGTGCCAGCAGTTTATCGTTGTCTAGCGGTCCCAATGAGCAGTTCTTC. It translates to CASSLSLSSGPNEQFF. The rearrangement uses TRBV27 and TRBJ2-1, with 7 positions matching TRBD2. This CDR3 is 16 amino acids long. The J segment lost 6 bases and the V segment lost 0 bases, leaving 8 bases of the junction unmatched. Looked up from germline, CDR1 is MNHEY and CDR2 is SMNVEV (reference sequence).